The next 12 T cell receptor beta chains were all read from a single sample in a study of metastatic and nonmetastatic thyroid tumors. TCRdb re-clonotyped the PCR reads through MiXCR. The sample records over 12,000 clones, 20% to 25% being singletons. Before thyroid surgery, none of the patients had received any treatment. Sequenced sample: tumor tissue. Receptors originate from a female donor with papillary thyroid cancer or a benign thyroid nodule (not recorded which). Some clones in this sample may be carry-over from other donors' samples.

A word on this clone: A much more abundant neighbour one base away suggests this may be a read error. The sample holds other DNA sequences that translate to the same CDR3. The J gene is TRBJ2-5, the V gene TRBV20-1; D uncertain. The CDR3 is 12 residues long. Between the trimmed V and J ends, which lost 6 bases and 8 bases, there was a span of 16 bases. Germline lookup yields CDR1 DFQATT and CDR2 SNEGSKA (reference sequence). The CDR3 protein is CSAPRSWGTQYF. As DNA, the CDR3 is TGCAGTGCCCCGAGAAGCTGGGGTACCCAGTACTTC.

This clone was counted between two and nine times. Relative to the germline gene, one junction end is altered; a read error may explain this. CDR3 coding DNA: TGTGCCAGCACCCCCGGGACACCATCATACGAGGAGTACTTC. It encodes CASTPGTPSYEEYF. The rearrangement uses TRBV12-3 or TRBV12-4 and TRBJ2-7; D perhaps matches TRBD1 (6 bases). The CDR3 loop spans 14 amino acids.

Points on this clone: One end of the junction varies from germline; a read error may be responsible. The V gene is TRBV7-9, the J gene TRBJ1-1, with a possible D match to TRBD1 (5 bases). Germline loops: CDR1 SEHNR, CDR2 FQNEAQ (reference sequence). The CDR3 is made up of 15 amino acids. This chain's CDR3 is CASSFLAGRNNEAFF. The CDR3 coding sequence is TGTGCCAGCAGCTTCCTCGCAGGGAGGAACAATGAAGCTTTCTTT.

CDR3 region: CASSAGPLGTQYF. In nucleotides, the CDR3 is TGTGCCAGCAGTGCCGGGCCATTGGGGACCCAGTACTTC. This chain uses TRBV6-1 with TRBJ2-5; unclear D gene. The CDR3 extends over 13 amino acids. Germline V gene lookup returns CDR1 MNHNS and CDR2 SASEGT. Trimming left V 4 bases short and J 7 bases short, with 13 bases between.

This clone is medium-sized (0.01 to 0.1%) by share. This rearrangement joins TRBV19 to TRBJ2-7; the match to TRBD2 covers 7 bases. V was pared by 11 bases and J by 2 bases, with 9 bases of the junction left unmatched. Germline loops: CDR1 LNHDA, CDR2 SQIVND (reference sequence). The length of the CDR3 is 13 residues. CDR3 protein: CASNQRGTYEQYF. CDR3 bases: TGTGCCTCAAACCAGCGGGGAACCTACGAGCAGTACTTC. The full variable domain, in which reference TRBV19 and TRBJ2-7 provide the parts outside the CDR3, is DGGITQSPKYLFRKEGQNVTLSCEQNLNHDAMYWYRQDPGQGLRLIYYSQIVNDFQKGDIAEGYSVSREKKESFPLTVTSAQKNPTAFYLCASNQRGTYEQYFGPGTRLTVT.

Concerning this clone itself: This could be a read error, since a much larger clone is one nucleotide away. Other DNA sequences in the same sample also yield this CDR3. V is TRBV6-1 and J is TRBJ2-1; D possibly uses TRBD1 or TRBD2 (6 bases each). Germline V gives CDR1 MNHNS, CDR2 SASEGT. The CDR3 runs to 14 residues. Trimming left V 1 base short and J 7 bases short, with 11 bases between. The CDR3 DNA is TGTGCCAGCAGTGAAGGGGGGGCGGTTAATGAGCAGTTCTTC. It translates to CASSEGGAVNEQFF.

This clone was observed many times. This chain uses TRBV7-8 with TRBJ1-2, with D possibly being TRBD1 (6 bases). CDR1 and CDR2 (germline): SGHVS, FQNEAQ. The CDR3 has 15 amino acids. The ends were cut back, 5 bases at V and 0 bases at J, with 13 bases in the middle. The CDR3 here is CASSPRDITNYGYTF. DNA for the CDR3: TGTGCCAGCAGCCCCCGGGACATTACTAACTATGGCTACACCTTC.

This clone qualifies as medium-sized (0.01 to 0.1%). The gene calls are TRBV6-1 and TRBJ2-2; D is undetermined. V lost 6 bases, J lost 1 base, and 15 bases lay in between. Germline loops: CDR1 MNHNS, CDR2 SASEGT. The CDR3 covers 16 residues. This CDR3 is CASRAGFRLNTGELFF. CDR3 bases: TGTGCCAGCAGGGCAGGATTTCGTCTGAACACCGGGGAGCTGTTTTTT.

This chain connects TRBV7-3 to TRBJ2-3; 9 nucleotides line up with TRBD2. Germline lookup yields CDR1 SGHTA and CDR2 FQGTGA. CDR3 size: 15 residues. J was trimmed by 15 bases and V by 5 bases; bases with no gene match: 18. The CDR3 protein is CASSPAGGGADTRYF. The CDR3 region has the DNA TGTGCCAGCAGCCCGGCGGGAGGGGGTGCAGATACGCGTTATTTT.

This clone has a handful of counts. The junction does not match germline at one end; this may be a read error. This chain joins TRBV12-3 or TRBV12-4 and TRBJ2-5, with TRBD2 matching over 9 bases. CDR3 length equals 17 residues. The CDR3 spells CSSIFSGRWPGWETQYF. The CDR3, as DNA: TGTTCCAGCATTTTCAGCGGGAGGTGGCCAGGATGGGAGACCCAGTACTTC.

Many counts were recorded for this clone. In DNA form, the CDR3 reads TGCAGTGCCATAGACAGGGGGAACACTGAAGCTTTCTTT. Its translation is CSAIDRGNTEAFF. This chain uses TRBV20-1 with TRBJ1-1, with TRBD1 matching 8 bases. This CDR3 contains 13 residues. Trimming removed 6 bases from V and 1 base from J; junction bases left unmatched: 4. CDR1 and CDR2 (germline): DFQATT, SNEGSKA (reference sequence).

This clone was counted at least ten times. The chain employs TRBV19 and TRBJ2-6; TRBD2 agrees at 7 bases. CDR3 size: 16 residues. Germline assignment: CDR1 LNHDA and CDR2 SQIVND (reference sequence). V shed 3 bases, J shed 2 bases, and the junction held 4 bases outside the gene matches. The CDR3 reads CASSIREGTGANVLTF. CDR3 nucleotides: TGTGCCAGTAGTATCAGGGAGGGGACTGGGGCCAACGTCCTGACTTTC.